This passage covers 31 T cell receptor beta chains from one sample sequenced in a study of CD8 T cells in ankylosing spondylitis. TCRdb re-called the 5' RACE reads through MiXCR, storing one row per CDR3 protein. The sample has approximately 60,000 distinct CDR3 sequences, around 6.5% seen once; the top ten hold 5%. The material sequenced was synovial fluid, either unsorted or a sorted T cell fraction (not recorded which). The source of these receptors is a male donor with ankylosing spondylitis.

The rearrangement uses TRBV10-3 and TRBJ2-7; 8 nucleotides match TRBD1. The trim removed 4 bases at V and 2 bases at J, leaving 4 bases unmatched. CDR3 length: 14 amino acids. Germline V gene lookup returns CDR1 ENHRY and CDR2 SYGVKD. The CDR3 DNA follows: TGTGCCATCAGTGGAGGACAGGGCCCCTACGAGCAGTACTTC. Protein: CAISGGQGPYEQYF.

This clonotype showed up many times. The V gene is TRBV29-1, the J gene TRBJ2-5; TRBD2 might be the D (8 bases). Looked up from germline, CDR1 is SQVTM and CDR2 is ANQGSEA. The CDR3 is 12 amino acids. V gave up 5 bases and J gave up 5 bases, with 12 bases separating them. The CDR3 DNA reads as TGCAGCGTTCGGGAGGGGGCGGAGACCCAGTACTTC. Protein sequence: CSVREGAETQYF.

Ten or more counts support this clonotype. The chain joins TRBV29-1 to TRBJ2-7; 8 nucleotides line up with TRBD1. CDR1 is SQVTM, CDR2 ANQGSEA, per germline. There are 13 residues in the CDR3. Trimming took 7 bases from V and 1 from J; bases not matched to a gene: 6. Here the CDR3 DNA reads TGCAGCGCACAGGGGGTAGGATCCTACGAGCAGTACTTC. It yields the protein CSAQGVGSYEQYF.

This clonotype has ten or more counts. CDR3 nucleotides: TGTGCCAGCAGCCAAGATCCGGGACGCGGTGGCTACACCTTC. This sequence encodes CASSQDPGRGGYTF. This sequence joins TRBV3-1 and TRBJ1-2, with TRBD1 as a possible D gene (5 bases). This CDR3 contains 14 residues. Germline-derived CDR1 and CDR2 are LGHDT and YNNKEL (reference sequence). The ends were cut back, 0 bases at V and 7 bases at J, with 12 bases in the middle. The complete variable domain, with remaining parts taken from reference TRBV3-1 and TRBJ1-2, reads DTAVSQTPKYLVTQMGNDKSIKCEQNLGHDTMYWYKQDSKKFLKIMFSYNNKELIINETVPNRFSPKSPDKAHLNLHINSLELGDSAVYFCASSQDPGRGGYTFGSGTRLTVV.

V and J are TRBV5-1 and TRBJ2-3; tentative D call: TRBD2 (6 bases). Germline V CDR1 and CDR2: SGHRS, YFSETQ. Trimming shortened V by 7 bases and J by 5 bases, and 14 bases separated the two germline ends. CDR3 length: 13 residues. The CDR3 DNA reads TGCGCCAGCGGAGGGCTCGCGGAAGATACGCAGTATTTT. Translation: CASGGLAEDTQYF.

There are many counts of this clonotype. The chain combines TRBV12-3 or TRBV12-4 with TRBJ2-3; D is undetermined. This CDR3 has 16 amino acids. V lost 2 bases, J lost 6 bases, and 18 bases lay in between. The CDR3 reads CASSLFSGVRFDTQYF. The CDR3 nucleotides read TGTGCCAGCAGTTTATTTTCGGGCGTACGGTTTGATACGCAGTATTTT.

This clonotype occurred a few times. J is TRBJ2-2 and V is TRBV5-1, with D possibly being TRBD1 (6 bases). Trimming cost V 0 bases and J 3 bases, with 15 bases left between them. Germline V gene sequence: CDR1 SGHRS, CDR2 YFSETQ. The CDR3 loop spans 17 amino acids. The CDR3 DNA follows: TGCGCCAGCAGCTTGGCTCAGGGGATAGGTCACACCGGGGAGCTGTTTTTT. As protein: CASSLAQGIGHTGELFF.

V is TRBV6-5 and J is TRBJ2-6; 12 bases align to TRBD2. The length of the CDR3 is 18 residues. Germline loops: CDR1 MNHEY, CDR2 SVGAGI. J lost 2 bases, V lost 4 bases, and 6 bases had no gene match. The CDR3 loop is CASSSGLAGTPGANVLTF. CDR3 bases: TGTGCCAGCAGTTCCGGACTAGCGGGAACACCTGGGGCCAACGTCCTGACTTTC.

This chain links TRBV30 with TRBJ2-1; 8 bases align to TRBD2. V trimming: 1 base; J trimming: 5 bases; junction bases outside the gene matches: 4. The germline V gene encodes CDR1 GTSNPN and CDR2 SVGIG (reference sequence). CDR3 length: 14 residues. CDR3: CAWSEGLGDNEQFF. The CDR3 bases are TGTGCCTGGAGTGAGGGACTAGGAGACAATGAGCAGTTCTTC.

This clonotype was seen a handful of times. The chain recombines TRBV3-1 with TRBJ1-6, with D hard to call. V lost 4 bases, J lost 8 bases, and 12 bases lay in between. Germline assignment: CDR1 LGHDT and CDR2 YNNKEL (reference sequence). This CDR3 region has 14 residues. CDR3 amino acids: CASSPAGADSPLHF. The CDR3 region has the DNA TGTGCCAGCAGCCCCGCGGGAGCCGATTCACCCCTCCACTTT.

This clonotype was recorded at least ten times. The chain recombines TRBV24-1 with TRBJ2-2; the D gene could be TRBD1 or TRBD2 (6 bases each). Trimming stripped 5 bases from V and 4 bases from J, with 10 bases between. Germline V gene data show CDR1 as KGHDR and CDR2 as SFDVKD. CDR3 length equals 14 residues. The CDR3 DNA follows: TGTGCCACCAGTGGGGGGGCCCTCACCGGGGAGCTGTTTTTT. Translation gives CATSGGALTGELFF.

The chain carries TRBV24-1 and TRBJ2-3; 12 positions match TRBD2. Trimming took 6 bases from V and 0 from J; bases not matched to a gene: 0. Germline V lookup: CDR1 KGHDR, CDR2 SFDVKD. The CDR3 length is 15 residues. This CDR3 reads CATSLAGGSTDTQYF. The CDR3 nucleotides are TGTGCCACCAGTCTAGCGGGAGGGAGCACAGATACGCAGTATTTT.

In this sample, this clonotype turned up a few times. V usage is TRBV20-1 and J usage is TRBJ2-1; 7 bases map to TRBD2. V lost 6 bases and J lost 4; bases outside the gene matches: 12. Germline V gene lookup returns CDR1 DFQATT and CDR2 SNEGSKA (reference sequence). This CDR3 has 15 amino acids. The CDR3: CSALRGSVRYNEQFF. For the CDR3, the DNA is TGCAGTGCCCTGCGGGGGAGCGTACGGTACAATGAGCAGTTCTTC.

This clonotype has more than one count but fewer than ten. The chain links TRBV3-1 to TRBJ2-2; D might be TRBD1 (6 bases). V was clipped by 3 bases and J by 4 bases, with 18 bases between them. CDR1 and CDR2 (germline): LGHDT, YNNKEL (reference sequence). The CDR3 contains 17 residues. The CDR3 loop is CASSQVYQGRPTGELFF. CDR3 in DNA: TGTGCCAGCAGCCAGGTATATCAGGGGCGACCCACCGGGGAGCTGTTTTTT.

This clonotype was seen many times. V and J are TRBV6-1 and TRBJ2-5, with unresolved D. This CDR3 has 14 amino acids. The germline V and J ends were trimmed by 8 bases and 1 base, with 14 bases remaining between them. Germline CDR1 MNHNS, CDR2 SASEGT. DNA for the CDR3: TGTGCCAGCTCTCAAATAGGACGCCAAGAGACCCAGTACTTC. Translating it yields CASSQIGRQETQYF.

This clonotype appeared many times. The CDR3: CASSLRRSETQYF. CDR3 nucleotide sequence: TGTGCCAGCTCACTAAGACGGAGTGAGACCCAGTACTTC. The gene calls are TRBV18 and TRBJ2-5; D is unresolved. Per germline, CDR1 KGHSH and CDR2 LQKENI. This CDR3 region has 13 residues. V lost 4 bases to trimming and J lost 5 bases, with 11 bases between them.

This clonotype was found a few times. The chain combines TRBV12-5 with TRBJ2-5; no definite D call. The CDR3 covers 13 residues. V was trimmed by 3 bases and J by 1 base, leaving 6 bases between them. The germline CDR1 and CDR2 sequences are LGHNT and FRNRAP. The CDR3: CASGFGSQETQYF. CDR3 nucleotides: TGTGCTAGTGGTTTTGGCAGCCAAGAGACCCAGTACTTC.

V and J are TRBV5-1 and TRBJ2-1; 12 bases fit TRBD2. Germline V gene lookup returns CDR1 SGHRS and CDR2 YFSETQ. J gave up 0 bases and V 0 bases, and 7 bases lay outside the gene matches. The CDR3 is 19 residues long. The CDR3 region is CASSLDTSGRKSSYNEQFF. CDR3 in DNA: TGCGCCAGCAGCTTGGATACTAGCGGGAGGAAGAGCTCCTACAATGAGCAGTTCTTC.

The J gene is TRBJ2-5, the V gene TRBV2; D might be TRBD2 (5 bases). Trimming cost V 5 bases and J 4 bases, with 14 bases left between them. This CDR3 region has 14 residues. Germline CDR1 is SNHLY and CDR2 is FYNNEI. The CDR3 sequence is CASSSGPRVETQYF. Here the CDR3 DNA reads TGTGCCAGCAGTTCCGGGCCGCGGGTAGAGACCCAGTACTTC.

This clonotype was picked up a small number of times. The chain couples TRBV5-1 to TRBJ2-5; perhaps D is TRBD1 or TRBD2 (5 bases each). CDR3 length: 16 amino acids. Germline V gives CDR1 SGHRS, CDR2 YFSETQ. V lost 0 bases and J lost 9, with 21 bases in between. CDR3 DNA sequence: TGCGCCAGCAGCTTGGCCCAAGTTACGCTGGGGACGGCCCAGTACTTC. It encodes CASSLAQVTLGTAQYF.

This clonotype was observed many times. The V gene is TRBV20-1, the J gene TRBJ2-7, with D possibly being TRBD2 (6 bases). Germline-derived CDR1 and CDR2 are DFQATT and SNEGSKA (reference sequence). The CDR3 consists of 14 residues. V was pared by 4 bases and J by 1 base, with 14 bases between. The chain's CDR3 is CSAIDWRGSYEQYF. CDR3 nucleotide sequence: TGCAGTGCTATAGATTGGCGGGGATCCTACGAGCAGTACTTC.

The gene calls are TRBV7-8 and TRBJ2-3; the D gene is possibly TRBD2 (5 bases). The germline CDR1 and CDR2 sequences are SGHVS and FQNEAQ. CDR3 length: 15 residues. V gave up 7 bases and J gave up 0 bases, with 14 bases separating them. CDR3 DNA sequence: TGTGCCAGCACCTTTCGGGATACTAGCACAGATACGCAGTATTTT. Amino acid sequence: CASTFRDTSTDTQYF.

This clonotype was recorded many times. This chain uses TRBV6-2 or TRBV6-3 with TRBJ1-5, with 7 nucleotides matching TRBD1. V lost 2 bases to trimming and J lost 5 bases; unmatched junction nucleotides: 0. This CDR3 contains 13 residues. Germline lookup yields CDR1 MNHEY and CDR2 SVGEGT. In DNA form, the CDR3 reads TGTGCCAGCAGTTACGGGACAGATCAGCCCCAGCATTTT. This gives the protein CASSYGTDQPQHF.

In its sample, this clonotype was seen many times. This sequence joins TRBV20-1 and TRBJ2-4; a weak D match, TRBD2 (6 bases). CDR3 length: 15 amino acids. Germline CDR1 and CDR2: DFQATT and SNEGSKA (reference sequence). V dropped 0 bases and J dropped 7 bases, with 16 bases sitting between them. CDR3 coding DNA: TGCAGTGCTAGAGATTTTACGGGAGAATCGAACATTCAGTACTTC. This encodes CSARDFTGESNIQYF.

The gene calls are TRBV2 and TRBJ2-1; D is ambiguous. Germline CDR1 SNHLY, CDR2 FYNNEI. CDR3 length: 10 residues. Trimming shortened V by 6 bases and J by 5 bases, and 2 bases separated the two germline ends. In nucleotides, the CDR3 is TGTGCCAGCAGCCACAATGAGCAGTTCTTC. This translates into CASSHNEQFF.

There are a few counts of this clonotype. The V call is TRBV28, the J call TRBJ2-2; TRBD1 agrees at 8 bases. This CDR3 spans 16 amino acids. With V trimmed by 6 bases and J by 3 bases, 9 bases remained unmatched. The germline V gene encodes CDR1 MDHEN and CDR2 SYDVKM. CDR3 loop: CASRLETGADTGELFF. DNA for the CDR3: TGTGCCAGCAGGCTAGAGACAGGGGCGGACACCGGGGAGCTGTTTTTT.

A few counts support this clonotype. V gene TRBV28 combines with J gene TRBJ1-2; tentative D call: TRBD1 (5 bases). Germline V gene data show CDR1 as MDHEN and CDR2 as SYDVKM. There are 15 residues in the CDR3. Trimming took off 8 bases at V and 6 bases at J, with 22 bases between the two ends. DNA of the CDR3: TGTGCCAGCGGGGCCCCTTCTAGGGGATCCGATGGCTACACCTTC. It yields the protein CASGAPSRGSDGYTF.

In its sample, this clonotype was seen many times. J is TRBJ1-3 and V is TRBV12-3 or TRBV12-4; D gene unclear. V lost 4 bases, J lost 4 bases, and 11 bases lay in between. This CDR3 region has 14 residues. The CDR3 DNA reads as TGTGCCAGCAGTTCCATGGGTCGAGGAAACACCATATATTTT. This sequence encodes CASSSMGRGNTIYF.

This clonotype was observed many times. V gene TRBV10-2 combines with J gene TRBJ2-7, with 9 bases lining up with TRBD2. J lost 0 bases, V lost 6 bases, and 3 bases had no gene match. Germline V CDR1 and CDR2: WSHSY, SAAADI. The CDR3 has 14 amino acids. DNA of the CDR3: TGCGCCAGCAGGAGACTAGCGGACTCCTACGAGCAGTACTTC. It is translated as CASRRLADSYEQYF.

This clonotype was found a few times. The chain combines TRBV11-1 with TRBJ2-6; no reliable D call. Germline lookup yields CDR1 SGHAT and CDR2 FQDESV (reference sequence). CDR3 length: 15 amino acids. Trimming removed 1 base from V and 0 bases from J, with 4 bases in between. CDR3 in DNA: TGTGCCAGCAGCTTAGTCCCCTCTGGGGCCAACGTCCTGACTTTC. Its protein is CASSLVPSGANVLTF.

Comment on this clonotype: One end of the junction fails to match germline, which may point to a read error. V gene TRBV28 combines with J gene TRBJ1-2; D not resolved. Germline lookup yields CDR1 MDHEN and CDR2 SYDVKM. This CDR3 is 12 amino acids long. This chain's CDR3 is CAGSSPAVGYTF. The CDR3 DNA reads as TGTGCCGGCAGTTCCCCAGCGGTGGGCTACACCTTC.